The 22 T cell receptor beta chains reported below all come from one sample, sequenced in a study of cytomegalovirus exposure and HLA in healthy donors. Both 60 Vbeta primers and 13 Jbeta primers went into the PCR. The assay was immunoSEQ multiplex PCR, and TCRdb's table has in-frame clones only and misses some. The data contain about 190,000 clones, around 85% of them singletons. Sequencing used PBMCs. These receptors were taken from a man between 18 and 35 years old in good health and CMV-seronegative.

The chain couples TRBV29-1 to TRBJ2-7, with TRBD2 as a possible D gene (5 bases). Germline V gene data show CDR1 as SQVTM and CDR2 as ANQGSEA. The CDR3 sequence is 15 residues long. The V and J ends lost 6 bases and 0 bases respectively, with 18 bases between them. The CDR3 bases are TGCAGCGTCCGCGCGAGGAGGCTCTTCTCCTACGAGCAGTACTTC. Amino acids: CSVRARRLFSYEQYF.

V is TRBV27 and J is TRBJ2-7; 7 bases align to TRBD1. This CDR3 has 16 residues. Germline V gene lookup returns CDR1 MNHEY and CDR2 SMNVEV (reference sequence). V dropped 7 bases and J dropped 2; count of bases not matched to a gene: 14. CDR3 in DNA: TGTGCCAGCACCAGGGAACCGGGACAGCCTACCTACGAGCAGTACTTC. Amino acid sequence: CASTREPGQPTYEQYF.

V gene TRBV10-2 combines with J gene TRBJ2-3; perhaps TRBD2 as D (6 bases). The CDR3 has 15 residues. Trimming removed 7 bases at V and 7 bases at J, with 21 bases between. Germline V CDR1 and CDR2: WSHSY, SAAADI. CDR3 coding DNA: TGCGCCAGCACCCCTCCCGCGGGGCGAAGGAATACGCAGTATTTT. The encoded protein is CASTPPAGRRNTQYF.

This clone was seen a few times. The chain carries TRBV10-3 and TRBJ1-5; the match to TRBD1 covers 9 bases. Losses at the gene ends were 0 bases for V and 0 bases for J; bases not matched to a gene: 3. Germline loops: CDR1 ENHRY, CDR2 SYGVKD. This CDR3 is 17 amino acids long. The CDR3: CAISESGTGSSNQPQHF. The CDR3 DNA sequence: TGTGCCATCAGTGAGTCGGGGACAGGGAGTAGCAATCAGCCCCAGCATTTT.

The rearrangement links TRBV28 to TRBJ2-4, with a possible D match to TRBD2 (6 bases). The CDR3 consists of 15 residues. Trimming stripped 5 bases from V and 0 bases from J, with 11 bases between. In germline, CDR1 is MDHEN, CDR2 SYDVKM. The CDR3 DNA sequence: TGTGCCAGCAGTCCACCGGGACTAGCCAAAAACATTCAGTACTTC. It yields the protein CASSPPGLAKNIQYF.

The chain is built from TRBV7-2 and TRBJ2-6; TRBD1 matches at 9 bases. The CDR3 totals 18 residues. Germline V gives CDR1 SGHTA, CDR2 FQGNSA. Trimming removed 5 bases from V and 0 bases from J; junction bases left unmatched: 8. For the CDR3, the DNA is TGTGCCAGCAGCCCGGCCGGGACAGGGTTCTCTGGGGCCAACGTCCTGACTTTC. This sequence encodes CASSPAGTGFSGANVLTF. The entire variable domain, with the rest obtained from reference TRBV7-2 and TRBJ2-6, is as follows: GAGVSQSPSNKVTEKGKDVELRCDPISGHTALYWYRQSLGQGLEFLIYFQGNSAPDKSGLPSDRFSAERTGGSVSTLTIQRTQQEDSAVYLCASSPAGTGFSGANVLTFGAGSRLTVL.

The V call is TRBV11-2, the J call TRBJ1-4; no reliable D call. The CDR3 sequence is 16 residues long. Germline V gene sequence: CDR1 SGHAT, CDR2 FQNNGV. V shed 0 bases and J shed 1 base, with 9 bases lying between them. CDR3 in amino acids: CASSLDLPGTNEKLFF. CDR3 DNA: TGTGCCAGCAGCTTAGATCTCCCGGGAACTAATGAAAAACTGTTTTTT.

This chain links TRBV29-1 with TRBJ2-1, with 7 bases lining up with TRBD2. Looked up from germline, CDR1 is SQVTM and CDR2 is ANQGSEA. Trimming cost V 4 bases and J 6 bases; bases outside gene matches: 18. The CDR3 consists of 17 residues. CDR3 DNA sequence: TGCAGCGTTGTATTGTATCCTAGCGGATTTTCGGGCAATGAGCAGTTCTTC. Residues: CSVVLYPSGFSGNEQFF.

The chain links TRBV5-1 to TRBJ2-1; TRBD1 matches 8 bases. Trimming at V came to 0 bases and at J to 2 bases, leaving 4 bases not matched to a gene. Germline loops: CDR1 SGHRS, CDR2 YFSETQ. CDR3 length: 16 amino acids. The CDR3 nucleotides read TGCGCCAGCAGCTTGGTGGGACAGGTCCCCTACAATGAGCAGTTCTTC. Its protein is CASSLVGQVPYNEQFF.

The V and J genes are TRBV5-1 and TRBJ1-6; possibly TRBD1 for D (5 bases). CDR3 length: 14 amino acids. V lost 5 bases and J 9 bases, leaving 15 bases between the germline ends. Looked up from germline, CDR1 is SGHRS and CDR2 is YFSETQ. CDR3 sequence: CASSEPGTLSPLHF. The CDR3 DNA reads TGCGCCAGCAGTGAACCCGGGACTCTTTCACCCCTCCACTTT.

The CDR3 sequence: CASSRGGTGYGYTF. CDR3 in DNA: TGTGCCAGCAGCCGGGGGGGGACGGGCTATGGCTACACCTTC. This chain connects TRBV14 to TRBJ1-2; TRBD1 is a possible D gene (5 bases). The germline CDR1 and CDR2 sequences are SGHDN and FVKESK. The CDR3 is made up of 14 amino acids. The V end was cut by 4 bases, the J end by 4 bases, with 13 bases between.

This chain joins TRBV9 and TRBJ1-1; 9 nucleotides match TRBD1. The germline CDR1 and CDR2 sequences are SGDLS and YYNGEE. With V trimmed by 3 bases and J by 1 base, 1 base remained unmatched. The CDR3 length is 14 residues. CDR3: CASSEGQGNTEAFF. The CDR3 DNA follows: TGTGCCAGCAGCGAGGGACAGGGGAACACTGAAGCTTTCTTT.

As DNA, the CDR3 is TGTGCCAGCAGTTACATTGGGACTAGCGTCTACAATGAGCAGTTCTTC. This encodes CASSYIGTSVYNEQFF. The V gene is TRBV6-5, the J gene TRBJ2-1; 10 bases map to TRBD2. Unmatched junction bases numbered 4, after V lost 2 bases and J lost 3 bases. The V gene's germline CDR1 is MNHEY and CDR2 SVGAGI. CDR3 length: 16 amino acids.

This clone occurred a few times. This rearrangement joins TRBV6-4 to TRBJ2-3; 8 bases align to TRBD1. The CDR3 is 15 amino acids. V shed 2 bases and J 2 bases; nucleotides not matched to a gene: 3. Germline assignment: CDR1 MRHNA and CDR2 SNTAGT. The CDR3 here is CASSDGQGNTDTQYF. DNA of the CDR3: TGTGCCAGCAGTGACGGACAGGGAAACACAGATACGCAGTATTTT.

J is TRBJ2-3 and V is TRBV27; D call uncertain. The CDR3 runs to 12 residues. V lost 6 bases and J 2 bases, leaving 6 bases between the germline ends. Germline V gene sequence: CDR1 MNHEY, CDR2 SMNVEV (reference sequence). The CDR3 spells CASRSLTDTQYF. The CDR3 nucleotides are TGTGCCAGCAGGTCCCTCACAGATACGCAGTATTTT.

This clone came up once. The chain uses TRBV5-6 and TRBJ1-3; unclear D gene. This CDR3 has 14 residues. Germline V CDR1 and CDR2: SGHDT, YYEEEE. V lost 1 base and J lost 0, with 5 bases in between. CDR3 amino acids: CASSLFSSGNTIYF. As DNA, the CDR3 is TGTGCCAGCAGCTTGTTTAGCTCTGGAAACACCATATATTTT.

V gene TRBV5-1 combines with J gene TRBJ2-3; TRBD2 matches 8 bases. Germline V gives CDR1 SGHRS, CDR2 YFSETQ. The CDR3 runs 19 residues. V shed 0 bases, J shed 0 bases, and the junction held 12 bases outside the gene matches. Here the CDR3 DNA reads TGCGCCAGCAGCTTGGCAGGGCTAGCGGGCCCGATGAGCACAGATACGCAGTATTTT. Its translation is CASSLAGLAGPMSTDTQYF.

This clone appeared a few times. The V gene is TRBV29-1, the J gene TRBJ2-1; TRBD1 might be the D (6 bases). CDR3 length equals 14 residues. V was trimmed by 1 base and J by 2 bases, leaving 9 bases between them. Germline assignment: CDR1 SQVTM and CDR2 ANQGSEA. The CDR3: CSVEGTETYNEQFF. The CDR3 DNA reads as TGCAGCGTTGAAGGGACAGAGACCTACAATGAGCAGTTCTTC.

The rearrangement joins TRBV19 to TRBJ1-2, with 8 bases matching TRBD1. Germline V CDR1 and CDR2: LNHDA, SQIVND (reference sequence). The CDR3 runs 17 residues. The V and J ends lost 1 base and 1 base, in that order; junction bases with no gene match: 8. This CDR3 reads CASSIGGQVGVNYGYTF. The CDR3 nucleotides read TGTGCCAGTAGTATAGGGGGACAGGTCGGCGTTAACTATGGCTACACCTTC.

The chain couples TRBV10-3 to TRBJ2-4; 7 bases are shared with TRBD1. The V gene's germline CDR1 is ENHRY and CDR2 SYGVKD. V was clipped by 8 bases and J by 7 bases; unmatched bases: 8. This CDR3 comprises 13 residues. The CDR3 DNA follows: TGTGCCATCGGAAATACAGGGGACAACATTCAGTACTTC. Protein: CAIGNTGDNIQYF.

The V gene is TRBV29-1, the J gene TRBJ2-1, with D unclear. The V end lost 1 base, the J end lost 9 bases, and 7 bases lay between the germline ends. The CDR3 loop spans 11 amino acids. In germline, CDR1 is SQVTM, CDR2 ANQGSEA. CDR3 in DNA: TGCAGCGTTGAAGTATCGAGTGAGCAGTTCTTC. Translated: CSVEVSSEQFF.

CDR3 sequence: CASSPRQGRWDTEAFF. In DNA, the CDR3 is TGTGCCAGCAGTCCTCGACAGGGAAGGTGGGACACTGAAGCTTTCTTT. The V call is TRBV27, the J call TRBJ1-1, with 7 bases aligning to TRBD1. From germline, CDR1 is MNHEY and CDR2 SMNVEV (reference sequence). V trimming: 5 bases; J trimming: 3 bases; junction bases outside the gene matches: 12. The CDR3 contains 16 residues.